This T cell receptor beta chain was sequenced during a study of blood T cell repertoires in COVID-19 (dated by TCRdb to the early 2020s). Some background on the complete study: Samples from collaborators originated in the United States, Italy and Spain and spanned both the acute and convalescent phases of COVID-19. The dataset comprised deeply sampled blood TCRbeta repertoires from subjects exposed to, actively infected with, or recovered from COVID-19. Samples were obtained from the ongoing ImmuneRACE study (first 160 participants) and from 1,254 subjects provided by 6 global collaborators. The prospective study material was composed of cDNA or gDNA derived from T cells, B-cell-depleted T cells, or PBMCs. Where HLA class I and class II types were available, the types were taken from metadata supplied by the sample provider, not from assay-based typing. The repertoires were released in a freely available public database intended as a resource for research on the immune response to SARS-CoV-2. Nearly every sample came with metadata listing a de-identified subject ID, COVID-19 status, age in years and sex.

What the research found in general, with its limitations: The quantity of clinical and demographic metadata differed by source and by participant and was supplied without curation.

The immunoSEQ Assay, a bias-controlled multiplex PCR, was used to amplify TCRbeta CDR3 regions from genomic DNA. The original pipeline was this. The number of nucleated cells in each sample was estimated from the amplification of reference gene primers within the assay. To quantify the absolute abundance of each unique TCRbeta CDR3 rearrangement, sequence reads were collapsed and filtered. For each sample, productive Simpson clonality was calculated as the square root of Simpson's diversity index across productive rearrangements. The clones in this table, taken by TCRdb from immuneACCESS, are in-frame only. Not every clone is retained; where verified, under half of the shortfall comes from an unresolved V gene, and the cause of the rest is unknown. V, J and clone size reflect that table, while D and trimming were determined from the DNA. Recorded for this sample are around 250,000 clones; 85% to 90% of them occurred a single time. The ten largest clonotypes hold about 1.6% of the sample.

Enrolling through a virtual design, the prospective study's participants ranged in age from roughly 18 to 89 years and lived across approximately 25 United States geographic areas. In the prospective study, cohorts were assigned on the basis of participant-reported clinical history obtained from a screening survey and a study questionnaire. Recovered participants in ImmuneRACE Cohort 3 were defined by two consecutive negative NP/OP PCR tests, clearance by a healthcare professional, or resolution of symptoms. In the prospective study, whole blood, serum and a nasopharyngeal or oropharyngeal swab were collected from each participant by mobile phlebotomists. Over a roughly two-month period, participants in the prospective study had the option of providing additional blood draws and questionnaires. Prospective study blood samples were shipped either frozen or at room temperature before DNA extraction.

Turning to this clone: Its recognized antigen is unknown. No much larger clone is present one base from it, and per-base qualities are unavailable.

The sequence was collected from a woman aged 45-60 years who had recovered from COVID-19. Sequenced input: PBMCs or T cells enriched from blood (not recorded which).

CDR3 reads: CASSDHLGTSGPNEQFF. DNA sequence: TGTGCCAGCAGTGATCACCTGGGGACTAGCGGCCCCAATGAGCAGTTCTTC. The chain employs TRBV6-1 and TRBJ2-1; TRBD2 matches 11 bases in the middle. The germline V gene encodes CDR1 MNHNS and CDR2 SASEGT. The germline V and J ends show losses of 3 bases and 6 bases respectively, and no gene match explains 10 bases of the junction. The CDR3 goes from the cysteine to the phenylalanine over 17 residues. Solely the CDR3 DNA is kept, with 51 bases framed from the first base.